This is a list of T cell receptor beta chains from one sample in a study of blood T cell repertoires in COVID-19. Some clones are missing from TCRdb's copy, which holds only in-frame ones; the method was immunoSEQ multiplex PCR. The table has 100,000 or so clones, 65% to 90% seen once. The material sequenced was peripheral blood. Receptors originate from a man older than 75 with acute or convalescent COVID-19. Both conserved end residues are part of each CDR3. The order of the fields is D gene, clone size, J gene, V gene, CDR3 protein, CDR3 DNA. A D gene is named only where the DNA matches it firmly. The size field is filled for only some rows; it gives once, few, many or a size class.

D: .
size: .
J: TRBJ1-3
V: TRBV6-5
CDR3: CASSYGRGRPGNTIYF
DNA: TGTGCCAGCAGTTACGGCAGGGGCCGTCCTGGAAACACCATATATTTT

D: .
size: .
J: TRBJ1-2
V: TRBV28
CDR3: CASSFRPGSGYTF
DNA: TGTGCCAGCAGTTTCAGGCCAGGTTCTGGCTACACCTTC

D: TRBD2
size: once
J: TRBJ2-5
V: TRBV29-1
CDR3: CSVAWTSGETQYF
DNA: TGCAGCGTTGCTTGGACTAGCGGAGAGACCCAGTACTTC

D: .
size: .
J: TRBJ2-2
V: TRBV2
CDR3: CASSEAEFTGELFF
DNA: TGTGCCAGCAGTGAAGCGGAGTTCACCGGGGAGCTGTTTTTT

D: .
size: .
J: TRBJ1-1
V: TRBV30
CDR3: CAWSVKGGRNTEAFF
DNA: TGTGCCTGGAGTGTAAAAGGGGGTAGGAACACTGAAGCTTTCTTT

D: TRBD2
size: .
J: TRBJ2-1
V: TRBV11-2
CDR3: CASSLASGNGFF
DNA: TGTGCCAGCAGCTTAGCTAGCGGGAATGGTTTCTTC

D: TRBD1
size: .
J: TRBJ2-7
V: TRBV11-2
CDR3: CASSWTGGSEQYF
DNA: TGTGCCAGCAGTTGGACAGGGGGCTCCGAGCAGTACTTC

D: .
size: .
J: TRBJ2-1
V: TRBV4-1
CDR3: CASSWPQGGNNEQFF
DNA: TGCGCCAGCAGCTGGCCCCAGGGCGGGAACAATGAGCAGTTCTTC

D: .
size: few
J: TRBJ1-1
V: TRBV18
CDR3: CAGSSNTNTEAFF
DNA: TGTGCCGGTAGCTCGAATACAAACACTGAAGCTTTCTTT

D: TRBD1
size: .
J: TRBJ2-7
V: TRBV2
CDR3: CATSISGQGAREQYF
DNA: TGTGCCACCAGCATATCCGGACAGGGGGCAAGGGAGCAGTACTTC

D: .
size: few
J: TRBJ2-7
V: TRBV6-5
CDR3: CASSYSSEGRMQYF
DNA: TGTGCCAGCAGTTACTCGTCTGAGGGAAGGATGCAGTACTTC

D: TRBD1
size: few
J: TRBJ2-7
V: TRBV7-6
CDR3: CASSLGGTGLREQYF
DNA: TGTGCCAGCAGCTTAGGGGGGACAGGGCTTAGGGAGCAGTACTTC

D: .
size: .
J: TRBJ1-2
V: TRBV2
CDR3: CASSEAGQARASYGYTF
DNA: TGTGCCAGCAGTGAAGCCGGACAAGCACGGGCTTCTTATGGCTACACCTTC

D: .
size: .
J: TRBJ2-1
V: TRBV10-3
CDR3: CAISGSLAPNEQFF
DNA: TGTGCCATCAGTGGAAGTCTAGCGCCCAATGAGCAGTTCTTC

D: TRBD1
size: .
J: TRBJ1-2
V: TRBV6-5
CDR3: CASSYSRTGGGYGYTF
DNA: TGTGCCAGCAGTTACTCGAGGACAGGGGGAGGCTATGGCTACACCTTC

D: .
size: .
J: TRBJ2-5
V: TRBV10-3
CDR3: CATMQGGETQYF
DNA: TGTGCCACAATGCAGGGGGGAGAGACCCAGTACTTC

D: TRBD1
size: once
J: TRBJ2-7
V: TRBV2
CDR3: CASRSGTGALFEQYF
DNA: TGTGCCAGCAGGTCCGGGACAGGAGCTCTCTTTGAGCAGTACTTC

D: TRBD1
size: once
J: TRBJ1-1
V: TRBV5-1
CDR3: CASSPTGGNTEAFF
DNA: TGCGCCAGCAGCCCTACAGGGGGAAACACTGAAGCTTTCTTT

D: TRBD2
size: .
J: TRBJ2-2
V: TRBV27
CDR3: CASRVRRSGGRPGELFF
DNA: TGTGCCAGCAGGGTCCGACGGTCGGGAGGGCGACCCGGGGAGCTGTTTTTT

D: TRBD1
size: .
J: TRBJ1-2
V: TRBV28
CDR3: CASSSDRGRDYGYTF
DNA: TGTGCCAGCAGTTCGGACAGGGGGCGGGACTATGGCTACACCTTC

D: TRBD1
size: .
J: TRBJ1-2
V: TRBV2
CDR3: CASSEQRGQGHGYTF
DNA: TGTGCCAGCAGCGAGCAGCGGGGACAGGGCCATGGCTACACCTTC

D: TRBD1
size: .
J: TRBJ2-7
V: TRBV2
CDR3: CASSSGTGAYEQYF
DNA: TGTGCCAGCAGTTCCGGGACAGGGGCCTACGAGCAGTACTTC

D: .
size: few
J: TRBJ2-1
V: TRBV10-3
CDR3: CAISVTGASYNEQFF
DNA: TGTGCCATCAGTGTAACAGGCGCGTCCTACAATGAGCAGTTCTTC

D: TRBD1
size: once
J: TRBJ2-5
V: TRBV10-2
CDR3: CASSGGTGGWWWGQETQYF
DNA: TGCGCCAGCAGTGGGGGGACAGGGGGATGGTGGTGGGGCCAAGAGACCCAGTACTTC

D: TRBD2
size: .
J: TRBJ2-2
V: TRBV7-3
CDR3: CASSTGGEVGGELFF
DNA: TGTGCCAGCAGCACGGGAGGAGAGGTGGGCGGGGAGCTGTTTTTT

D: .
size: .
J: TRBJ1-5
V: TRBV18
CDR3: CASSPQEQGGNQPQHF
DNA: TGTGCCAGCTCACCACAAGAACAGGGCGGCAATCAGCCCCAGCATTTT

D: TRBD1
size: once
J: TRBJ1-2
V: TRBV28
CDR3: CASSSFTGTGRSYTF
DNA: TGTGCCAGCAGTTCCTTCACCGGGACAGGTAGAAGCTACACCTTC

D: .
size: .
J: TRBJ1-4
V: TRBV30
CDR3: CAWSVGVEKLFF
DNA: TGTGCTTGGAGTGTAGGAGTAGAAAAACTGTTTTTT

D: .
size: .
J: TRBJ1-6
V: TRBV5-4
CDR3: CASSFRQNSPLHF
DNA: TGTGCCAGCAGCTTCCGACAGAATTCACCCCTCCACTTT

D: .
size: .
J: TRBJ1-2
V: TRBV30
CDR3: CAWSAQNRNYGYTF
DNA: TGTGCCTGGAGTGCGCAGAACCGTAACTATGGCTACACCTTC

D: TRBD1
size: once
J: TRBJ2-1
V: TRBV9
CDR3: CASSVDLGTGFQRGYNEQFF
DNA: TGTGCCAGCAGCGTGGATTTGGGGACAGGGTTCCAGCGGGGCTACAATGAGCAGTTCTTC

D: TRBD2
size: .
J: TRBJ2-5
V: TRBV9
CDR3: CASSAGLAGETQYF
DNA: TGTGCCAGCAGCGCGGGACTAGCGGGAGAGACCCAGTACTTC

D: TRBD2
size: .
J: TRBJ2-2
V: TRBV19
CDR3: CASSSPGLANTGELFF
DNA: TGTGCCAGTAGTAGCCCGGGACTAGCGAACACCGGGGAGCTGTTTTTT

D: TRBD1
size: .
J: TRBJ1-4
V: TRBV5-1
CDR3: CASSLVTGANEKLFF
DNA: TGCGCCAGCAGCTTGGTGACAGGGGCTAATGAAAAACTGTTTTTT

D: .
size: .
J: TRBJ2-6
V: TRBV11-2
CDR3: CASSFPGFSGLSGANVLTF
DNA: TGTGCCAGCAGCTTTCCAGGGTTCTCCGGTCTCTCTGGGGCCAACGTCCTGACTTTC

D: .
size: .
J: TRBJ1-1
V: TRBV6-5
CDR3: CASSYSEGTEAFF
DNA: TGTGCCAGCAGTTACTCGGAGGGGACTGAAGCTTTCTTT

D: .
size: .
J: TRBJ1-6
V: TRBV19
CDR3: CASTIGQPPSPLHF
DNA: TGTGCCAGCACCATTGGACAGCCGCCTTCACCCCTCCACTTT

D: .
size: .
J: TRBJ1-4
V: TRBV29-1
CDR3: CSAAQGNNEKLFF
DNA: TGCAGCGCAGCACAGGGTAATAATGAAAAACTGTTTTTT

D: .
size: .
J: TRBJ2-3
V: TRBV18
CDR3: CASSPPRGTDTQYF
DNA: TGTGCCAGCTCACCACCCAGGGGCACAGATACGCAGTATTTT

D: .
size: .
J: TRBJ2-1
V: TRBV19
CDR3: CASSIEREPPNEQFF
DNA: TGTGCCAGTAGTATAGAGAGAGAGCCCCCGAATGAGCAGTTCTTC

D: TRBD2
size: .
J: TRBJ2-1
V: TRBV6-2/TRBV6-3
CDR3: CASSYSGTSVRGNEQFF
DNA: TGTGCCAGCAGTTACTCGGGGACTAGCGTCCGAGGGAATGAGCAGTTCTTC

D: .
size: .
J: TRBJ2-2
V: TRBV5-1
CDR3: CASRSAENTGELFF
DNA: TGCGCCAGCAGATCAGCGGAGAACACCGGGGAGCTGTTTTTT

D: .
size: .
J: TRBJ2-3
V: TRBV2
CDR3: CASTRGRTDTQYF
DNA: TGTGCCAGCACCAGAGGCCGCACAGATACGCAGTATTTT

D: .
size: .
J: TRBJ2-3
V: TRBV30
CDR3: CAWSDGGGADTQYF
DNA: TGTGCCTGGAGTGATGGGGGCGGAGCAGATACGCAGTATTTT

D: TRBD1
size: .
J: TRBJ2-3
V: TRBV5-4
CDR3: CASSSGTGVDTQYF
DNA: TGTGCCAGCAGCTCCGGGACAGGGGTTGATACGCAGTATTTT

D: TRBD1
size: .
J: TRBJ1-4
V: TRBV6-5
CDR3: CASVYRGANEKLFF
DNA: TGTGCCAGCGTTTACAGGGGGGCTAATGAAAAACTGTTTTTT